This is a list of T cell receptor beta chains from one sample in a study of T cells after yellow fever vaccination. In TCRdb, the 5' RACE reads were re-called with MiXCR into one record per CDR3 protein. The sample carries around 300,000 distinct CDR3 sequences, around 13% recorded once. Sequenced material: CD4+ T cells sorted from PBMCs, taken 45 days after the yellow fever booster vaccination. Receptor source: a young man who received the YFV17D yellow fever vaccine. Each CDR3 is given with its conserved first and last residue. A D gene is named only where the DNA matches it firmly. Size tells how often a clone was seen (once, few, many) or the class of an expanded clone, and some rows leave it out.

cdr3_aa	cdr3_nt	clone_size	d_call	v_call	j_call
CSAPASQETQYF	TGCAGTGCTCCCGCCAGCCAAGAGACCCAGTACTTC	.	.	TRBV20-1	TRBJ2-5
CASSHQRGYTGELFF	TGTGCCAGCAGCCATCAGCGGGGATACACCGGGGAGCTGTTTTTT	.	TRBD2	TRBV11-1	TRBJ2-2
CSAPRAGSYGYTF	TGCAGTGCTCCCAGGGCAGGGAGCTATGGCTACACCTTC	.	.	TRBV20-1	TRBJ1-2
CSVVHAQETQYF	TGCAGCGTTGTCCACGCCCAAGAGACCCAGTACTTC	.	.	TRBV29-1	TRBJ2-5
CSVDSGLEVQETQYF	TGCAGCGTTGATTCCGGATTAGAAGTCCAAGAGACCCAGTACTTC	.	.	TRBV29-1	TRBJ2-5
CSAPEPRTSGFEQYF	TGCAGTGCACCGGAACCCCGCACTAGCGGGTTCGAGCAGTACTTC	few	TRBD2	TRBV20-1	TRBJ2-7
CATRLGGSYNEQFF	TGCGCCACCCGGCTAGGGGGCTCCTACAATGAGCAGTTCTTC	.	.	TRBV5-1	TRBJ2-1
CSARQLASSTDTQYF	TGCAGTGCTAGGCAACTAGCGTCTAGCACAGATACGCAGTATTTT	few	TRBD2	TRBV20-1	TRBJ2-3
CASSLMRYEQYF	TGTGCCAGCAGTTTAATGCGCTACGAGCAGTACTTC	few	.	TRBV5-5	TRBJ2-7
CASSSRPTSGRRGYNEQFF	TGTGCCAGCAGTTCGCGCCCGACTAGCGGGAGGAGGGGGTACAATGAGCAGTTCTTC	.	TRBD2	TRBV27	TRBJ2-1
CSARGGGRGNSPLHF	TGCAGTGCTAGAGGAGGAGGGAGAGGGAATTCACCCCTCCACTTT	few	.	TRBV20-1	TRBJ1-6
CASSLSQGAYEQYF	TGTGCCAGCAGCTTGTCGCAGGGGGCCTACGAGCAGTACTTC	.	TRBD1	TRBV7-2	TRBJ2-7
CSAQSRIPRDTQYF	TGCAGTGCCCAGAGCAGGATCCCTAGAGATACGCAGTATTTT	many	.	TRBV20-1	TRBJ2-3
CASRLAGEETQYF	TGCGCCAGCAGACTAGCGGGAGAAGAGACCCAGTACTTC	many	TRBD2	TRBV5-1	TRBJ2-5
CASSASGPGELFF	TGCGCCAGCAGCGCTAGCGGGCCCGGGGAGCTGTTTTTT	few	TRBD2	TRBV5-1	TRBJ2-2
CASSLSGMNTEAFF	TGCGCCAGCAGCTTGTCGGGGATGAACACTGAAGCTTTCTTT	many	.	TRBV5-1	TRBJ1-1
CASSTLQGAKYF	TGTGCCAGCAGCACACTACAGGGCGCAAAGTACTTC	.	.	TRBV11-2	TRBJ2-5
CSARVGAGRTEAFF	TGCAGTGCTAGGGTCGGTGCTGGTCGCACTGAAGCTTTCTTT	.	.	TRBV20-1	TRBJ1-1
CASSYGTLSDTQYF	TGTGCCAGCAGCTACGGGACTTTGTCAGATACGCAGTATTTT	.	.	TRBV7-2	TRBJ2-3
CASSLYQGGYNEQFF	TGTGCCAGCAGCTTGTACCAAGGGGGATACAATGAGCAGTTCTTC	few	.	TRBV5-6	TRBJ2-1
CASSVGGSGELFF	TGTGCCAGCAGCGTAGGGGGATCCGGGGAGCTGTTTTTT	many	.	TRBV9	TRBJ2-2
CASSRTGGGYTF	TGCGCCAGCAGCCGGACCGGGGGTGGCTACACCTTC	few	.	TRBV5-1	TRBJ1-2
CASSRDRAMNTEAFF	TGCGCCAGCAGCCGAGACAGGGCCATGAACACTGAAGCTTTCTTT	many	TRBD1	TRBV5-1	TRBJ1-1
CASSQEGTGDYGYTF	TGTGCCAGCAGCCAAGAAGGGACAGGGGATTATGGCTACACCTTC	.	TRBD1	TRBV4-2	TRBJ1-2
CSARAPFTYEQYF	TGCAGTGCTAGGGCCCCTTTTACCTACGAGCAGTACTTC	few	.	TRBV20-1	TRBJ2-7
CASSLAGTSGSLGADTQYF	TGCGCCAGCAGCTTGGCCGGGACTAGCGGGTCCCTAGGGGCAGATACGCAGTATTTT	.	TRBD2	TRBV5-1	TRBJ2-3
CASNWRESDTQYF	TGTGCCAGCAATTGGCGGGAATCAGATACGCAGTATTTT	.	.	TRBV12-3/TRBV12-4	TRBJ2-3
CASRLAKATQYF	TGTGCCAGCAGGTTAGCCAAGGCGACCCAGTACTTC	.	.	TRBV12-3/TRBV12-4	TRBJ2-5
CASSLSLAGVKNEQFF	TGTGCCAGCAGTTTAAGTCTAGCGGGAGTCAAAAATGAGCAGTTCTTC	.	TRBD2	TRBV28	TRBJ2-1
CASSPTRLQGTQYF	TGTGCCAGCAGTCCTACTAGACTTCAAGGGACCCAGTACTTC	few	.	TRBV28	TRBJ2-5
CASSLGRTHNQPQHF	TGTGCCAGCAGCTTAGGACGGACACACAATCAGCCCCAGCATTTT	few	.	TRBV7-8	TRBJ1-5
CASSLVAVDGYTF	TGCGCCAGCAGCTTGGTGGCAGTCGATGGCTACACCTTC	few	.	TRBV5-1	TRBJ1-2
CAIGSADTQYF	TGTGCCATCGGGAGCGCAGATACGCAGTATTTT	.	.	TRBV10-3	TRBJ2-3
CASSPRGGLGNSPLHF	TGTGCCAGCAGTCCCCGGGGAGGATTGGGTAATTCACCCCTCCACTTT	few	.	TRBV12-3/TRBV12-4	TRBJ1-6
CSVERGTPGTDTQYF	TGCAGCGTTGAAAGGGGGACCCCTGGCACAGATACGCAGTATTTT	many	.	TRBV29-1	TRBJ2-3
CASSSRGRSEKLFF	TGTGCCAGCAGTTCAAGGGGCAGATCGGAAAAACTGTTTTTT	.	.	TRBV6-5	TRBJ1-4
CASTQGLAGDEQYF	TGTGCCAGCACCCAAGGACTAGCGGGAGATGAGCAGTACTTC	few	TRBD2	TRBV4-2	TRBJ2-7
CASSLLPGPRSRGDTQYF	TGTGCCAGCAGCTTATTACCCGGACCGCGGTCACGTGGCGATACGCAGTATTTT	few	.	TRBV7-3	TRBJ2-3
CSASRTSGSYEQYF	TGCAGTGCAAGCCGGACTAGCGGATCTTACGAGCAGTACTTC	.	TRBD2	TRBV20-1	TRBJ2-7
CASSQRPTSGLETNSYEQYF	TGTGCCAGCAGTCAAAGACCGACTAGCGGCCTCGAAACGAACTCCTACGAGCAGTACTTC	.	TRBD2	TRBV11-2	TRBJ2-7
CASGGSWNEQFF	TGTGCCAGCGGAGGGAGTTGGAATGAGCAGTTCTTC	few	.	TRBV12-3/TRBV12-4	TRBJ2-1
CASSSGGGWNYNEQFF	TGTGCCAGCAGTTCGGGAGGGGGTTGGAACTACAATGAGCAGTTCTTC	few	TRBD2	TRBV12-3/TRBV12-4	TRBJ2-1
CASSLGQPFEAFF	TGTGCCAGCAGCTTAGGGCAGCCTTTTGAAGCTTTCTTT	.	.	TRBV7-9	TRBJ1-1